Below are 27 T cell receptor beta chains sequenced from a single sample in a study of blood T cell repertoires in COVID-19. Using immunoSEQ multiplex PCR, the repertoire was profiled, and TCRdb retains in-frame clones only, with some absent. The top ten clones hold 12% of a sample with roughly 180,000 clones, 80% to 90% of them seen once. The specimen sequenced was PBMCs or T cells enriched from blood (not recorded which). The receptors derive from a man between 40 and 49 years old who had recovered from COVID-19.

V gene TRBV28 combines with J gene TRBJ1-6; D is ambiguous. V shed 2 bases and J shed 15 bases, with 14 bases lying between them. CDR3 length equals 13 residues. CDR1 and CDR2 from the germline V gene are MDHEN and SYDVKM. In DNA form, the CDR3 reads TGTGCCAGCAGTTTACCGTTACGCGGGCGCCTCCACTTT. As protein: CASSLPLRGRLHF.

This clone was detected only once. The V and J genes are TRBV6-5 and TRBJ2-2, with D maybe TRBD2 (5 bases). The CDR3 length is 14 residues. V shed 2 bases and J shed 3 bases, with 7 bases lying between them. Germline V CDR1 and CDR2: MNHEY, SVGAGI. This chain's CDR3 is CASSYKRYTGELFF. CDR3 nucleotides: TGTGCCAGCAGTTACAAGCGGTACACCGGGGAGCTGTTTTTT.

The chain combines TRBV28 with TRBJ2-7; TRBD1 matches at 7 bases. The CDR3 contains 16 residues. V lost 5 bases to trimming and J lost 0 bases; unmatched junction nucleotides: 10. CDR1 MDHEN and CDR2 SYDVKM come from the germline V gene. DNA for the CDR3: TGTGCCAGCAGTCAGACTACAGGGGACAGCTCCTACGAGCAGTACTTC. Its translation: CASSQTTGDSSYEQYF.

The chain carries TRBV6-5 and TRBJ2-7, with 7 bases that match TRBD1. The trim removed 6 bases at V and 4 bases at J, leaving 9 bases unmatched. In germline, CDR1 is MNHEY, CDR2 SVGAGI. The CDR3 runs 14 residues. CDR3 DNA sequence: TGTGCCAGCAGGATAACCGGGACAGCTTACGAGCAGTACTTC. Translated, it gives CASRITGTAYEQYF.

V usage is TRBV6-5 and J usage is TRBJ1-2; D gene ambiguous. The CDR3 loop spans 13 amino acids. Trimming stripped 2 bases from V and 8 bases from J, with 12 bases between. Per the germline V gene, CDR1 is MNHEY and CDR2 is SVGAGI. The CDR3 loop is CASSYKRTGGYTF. DNA of the CDR3: TGTGCCAGCAGTTACAAGCGGACGGGGGGCTACACCTTC.

The chain combines TRBV27 with TRBJ1-5; no clear D gene. The germline V gene encodes CDR1 MNHEY and CDR2 SMNVEV (reference sequence). The CDR3 sequence is 17 residues long. V was shortened by 3 bases and J by 1 base, with 16 bases between the two germline ends. DNA of the CDR3: TGTGCCAGCAGTTTGGGCCGGGGAAAATGGAGCAATCAGCCCCAGCATTTT. This encodes CASSLGRGKWSNQPQHF.

V is TRBV7-9 and J is TRBJ2-7, with 8 bases that match TRBD1. The CDR3 is made up of 14 amino acids. Germline V CDR1 and CDR2: SEHNR, FQNEAQ (reference sequence). Trimming cost V 2 bases and J 2 bases; bases outside gene matches: 2. Here the CDR3 DNA reads TGTGCCAGCAGCTTATTACAGGGGGCCTACGAGCAGTACTTC. Encoded protein: CASSLLQGAYEQYF.

The chain uses TRBV27 and TRBJ2-7, with TRBD1 identical over 9 bases. Trimming cost V 5 bases and J 5 bases; bases outside gene matches: 10. This CDR3 is 15 amino acids long. Germline V gene data show CDR1 as MNHEY and CDR2 as SMNVEV (reference sequence). CDR3 in DNA: TGTGCCAGCAGTGCGCCGGGACAGGGCGTCGACGAGCAGTACTTC. Protein: CASSAPGQGVDEQYF.

This chain connects TRBV5-1 to TRBJ1-1; D might be TRBD1 (5 bases). The CDR3 spans 13 residues. Per germline, CDR1 SGHRS and CDR2 YFSETQ. Trimming took off 7 bases at V and 0 bases at J, with 10 bases between the two ends. DNA for the CDR3: TGCGCCAGCTTGGGGCAGATGAACACTGAAGCTTTCTTT. Its protein is CASLGQMNTEAFF. Variable domain in full (rest from reference TRBV5-1 and TRBJ1-1): KAGVTQTPRYLIKTRGQQVTLSCSPISGHRSVSWYQQTPGQGLQFLFEYFSETQRNKGNFPGRFSGRQFSNSRSEMNVSTLELGDSALYLCASLGQMNTEAFFGQGTRLTVV.

This clone was recorded a few times. This rearrangement joins TRBV4-3 to TRBJ1-1, with D possibly being TRBD1 (5 bases). With 3 bases removed from V and 5 bases from J, the gap between germline ends came to 13 bases. CDR1 is LGHNA and CDR2 is YSLEER in the germline V gene. This CDR3 comprises 14 residues. The CDR3: CASSHGGRGTEAFF. The CDR3 DNA follows: TGCGCCAGCAGCCACGGGGGGAGAGGAACTGAAGCTTTCTTT.

This clone has only one observation. The gene calls are TRBV7-2 and TRBJ2-1; the D gene is possibly TRBD1 (5 bases). V was clipped by 0 bases and J by 0 bases, with 12 bases between them. Looked up from germline, CDR1 is SGHTA and CDR2 is FQGNSA. This CDR3 comprises 17 residues. The CDR3 nucleotides read TGTGCCAGCAGCTTAGCGGCGCGGACAAACTCCTACAATGAGCAGTTCTTC. It yields the protein CASSLAARTNSYNEQFF.

The chain uses TRBV19 and TRBJ2-1; TRBD2 might be the D (6 bases). There are 19 residues in the CDR3. V was shortened by 3 bases and J by 1 base, with 22 bases between the two germline ends. Looked up from germline, CDR1 is LNHDA and CDR2 is SQIVND (reference sequence). CDR3 sequence: CASSIRYRGSGRSYNEQFF. The CDR3 region has the DNA TGTGCCAGTAGTATTAGGTATCGGGGGTCGGGGCGATCCTACAATGAGCAGTTCTTC.

The J gene is TRBJ1-5, the V gene TRBV5-6; D might be TRBD1 (6 bases). CDR1 is SGHDT and CDR2 is YYEEEE in the germline V gene. Deletions cut 3 bases from V and 6 bases from J, with 13 bases between. The CDR3 runs to 14 residues. DNA for the CDR3: TGTGCCAGCAGCTCGGTTGGGGGCAGTCAGCCCCAGCATTTT. It specifies CASSSVGGSQPQHF.

The chain has TRBV9 and TRBJ1-1, with TRBD1 matching 7 bases. The CDR3 spans 15 residues. CDR1 SGDLS and CDR2 YYNGEE come from the germline V gene. Unmatched junction bases numbered 6, after V lost 4 bases and J lost 0 bases. Here the CDR3 DNA reads TGTGCCAGCAGCCCCCGACAGGGCATGAACACTGAAGCTTTCTTT. As protein: CASSPRQGMNTEAFF.

This sequence joins TRBV28 and TRBJ1-2; D gene ambiguous. CDR1 and CDR2 (germline): MDHEN, SYDVKM. This CDR3 region has 13 residues. Trimming left V 3 bases short and J 2 bases short, with 7 bases between. The CDR3 DNA reads TGTGCCAGCAGTTTTGGGCAGAACTATGGCTACACCTTC. Translation gives CASSFGQNYGYTF.

This rearrangement joins TRBV10-3 to TRBJ1-1; 8 positions agree with TRBD1. Trimming removed 0 bases from V and 3 bases from J; junction bases left unmatched: 3. The CDR3 sequence is 15 residues long. The germline CDR1 and CDR2 sequences are ENHRY and SYGVKD. The CDR3 DNA is TGTGCCATCAGTGAGTCGGACAGGGCCGACACTGAAGCTTTCTTT. Protein product: CAISESDRADTEAFF.

V gene TRBV28 combines with J gene TRBJ1-1; D possibly corresponds to TRBD1 (6 bases). The germline gives CDR1 MDHEN, CDR2 SYDVKM. This CDR3 is 18 amino acids long. Trimming cost V 6 bases and J 9 bases, with 32 bases left between them. CDR3 loop: CASSYNLGAGLIPFKAFF. CDR3 sequence (DNA): TGTGCCAGCAGCTACAATTTGGGGGCTGGTCTTATTCCCTTTAAAGCTTTCTTT.

This clone was found many times. The rearrangement links TRBV27 to TRBJ2-5; weak D call: TRBD1 (6 bases). The V gene lost 3 bases and the J gene lost 2 bases, with 13 bases spanning the gap. Germline V lookup: CDR1 MNHEY, CDR2 SMNVEV (reference sequence). This CDR3 has 15 amino acids. CDR3 nucleotide sequence: TGTGCCAGCAGTTTGACGACAGGCACGCAAGAGACCCAGTACTTC. The encoded protein is CASSLTTGTQETQYF.

V usage is TRBV5-4 and J usage is TRBJ2-2, with 10 positions matching TRBD2. J lost 6 bases, V lost 3 bases, and 8 bases had no gene match. CDR1 is SGHNT, CDR2 YYREEE, per germline (reference sequence). The CDR3 totals 16 residues. The CDR3 nucleotides are TGTGCCAGCAGCTCTTCTAGCGGGAGTTATGCCGGGGAGCTGTTTTTT. This translates into CASSSSSGSYAGELFF.

This clone is a singleton in its sample. This chain uses TRBV25-1 with TRBJ1-6; 7 bases are a match to TRBD1. The V segment lost 4 bases and the J segment 6 bases; nucleotides outside the gene matches: 9. The CDR3 is 16 residues long. Germline CDR1 and CDR2: MGHDK and SYGVNS. In DNA, the CDR3 is TGTGCCAGCAGTGTCTCCGGGACAGTTTTTAATTCACCCCTCCACTTT. It translates to CASSVSGTVFNSPLHF. The variable domain in full, completed from reference TRBV25-1 and TRBJ1-6, reads EADIYQTPRYLVIGTGKKITLECSQTMGHDKMYWYQQDPGMELHLIHYSYGVNSTEKGDLSSESTVSRIRTEHFPLTLESARPSHTSQYLCASSVSGTVFNSPLHFGNGTRLTVT.

This clone was found a few times. J is TRBJ2-1 and V is TRBV7-9; D possibly corresponds to TRBD1 (6 bases). V was trimmed by 1 base and J by 10 bases, leaving 11 bases between them. The CDR3 spans 13 residues. Germline CDR1 is SEHNR and CDR2 is FQNEAQ (reference sequence). CDR3 amino acids: CASSLVRGSEQFF. The CDR3 nucleotides are TGTGCCAGCAGCTTAGTTAGGGGGAGCGAGCAGTTCTTC. Together with reference TRBV7-9 and TRBJ2-1, the CDR3 gives the full variable domain: DTGVSQNPRHKITKRGQNVTFRCDPISEHNRLYWYRQTLGQGPEFLTYFQNEAQLEKSRLLSDRFSAERPKGSFSTLEIQRTEQGDSAMYLCASSLVRGSEQFFGPGTRLTVL.

J is TRBJ1-2 and V is TRBV9; D not resolved. Trimming shortened V by 0 bases and J by 1 base, and 10 bases separated the two germline ends. The CDR3 has 15 amino acids. Germline values: CDR1 SGDLS, CDR2 YYNGEE. The CDR3: CASSVGAQLNYGYTF. The CDR3 DNA reads as TGTGCCAGCAGCGTAGGGGCGCAGCTTAACTATGGCTACACCTTC. Complete variable domain (other parts from reference TRBV9 and TRBJ1-2): DSGVTQTPKHLITATGQRVTLRCSPRSGDLSVYWYQQSLDQGLQFLIQYYNGEERAKGNILERFSAQQFPDLHSELNLSSLELGDSALYFCASSVGAQLNYGYTFGSGTRLTVV.

This chain links TRBV18 with TRBJ2-1; D is possibly TRBD2 (5 bases). V lost 2 bases, J lost 0 bases, and 11 bases lay in between. This CDR3 has 16 residues. Germline V CDR1 and CDR2: KGHSH, LQKENI. CDR3 DNA sequence: TGTGCCAGCTCACCATTTAAAGGGAGCTCCTACAATGAGCAGTTCTTC. It yields the protein CASSPFKGSSYNEQFF.

The rearrangement joins TRBV7-9 to TRBJ2-5; TRBD1 aligns across 9 bases. V dropped 7 bases and J dropped 9; count of bases not matched to a gene: 12. The germline V gene encodes CDR1 SEHNR and CDR2 FQNEAQ (reference sequence). This CDR3 is 14 amino acids long. The CDR3, as DNA: TGTGCCAGCACCTGGACAGGGGCCGACGGGGCCCAGTACTTC. Protein: CASTWTGADGAQYF.

The chain recombines TRBV11-3 with TRBJ2-1; TRBD1 agrees at 10 bases. Germline trimming cut 6 bases from V and 5 bases from J; bases unmatched to any gene: 10. Germline CDR1 SGHNT, CDR2 YENEEA. CDR3 length equals 16 residues. The CDR3 spells CASSYEGTGVHNEQFF. CDR3 in DNA: TGTGCCAGCAGTTACGAGGGGACAGGGGTCCACAATGAGCAGTTCTTC.

The gene calls are TRBV18 and TRBJ2-1, with 7 bases that match TRBD2. Trimming at V came to 0 bases and at J to 1 base, leaving 6 bases not matched to a gene. CDR3 length: 17 residues. The germline CDR1 and CDR2 sequences are KGHSH and LQKENI. This CDR3 is CASSPPASGISYNEQFF. As DNA, the CDR3 is TGTGCCAGCTCACCACCGGCTAGCGGCATATCCTACAATGAGCAGTTCTTC.

Regarding this clone: This same CDR3 is encoded by further DNA sequences in the sample. The J gene is TRBJ1-4, the V gene TRBV4-3; 8 bases align to TRBD1. CDR3 length equals 13 residues. V shed 4 bases, J shed 7 bases, and the junction held 2 bases outside the gene matches. From germline, CDR1 is LGHNA and CDR2 YSLEER. This CDR3 is CASSRDRGEKLFF. The CDR3, as DNA: TGCGCCAGCAGCCGAGACAGGGGTGAAAAACTGTTTTTT.